These T cell receptor beta chains were read from a single sample in a study of shared clonotypes between healthy human individuals. The data were produced by immunoSEQ multiplex PCR, yet TCRdb's version contains in-frame clones alone and is incomplete. The sample lists approximately 840,000 clones, 95% to 97% seen once, with about 0.21% in the top ten. Material: naive CD8+ T cells sorted from blood. These receptors came from a man aged 25 to 40 in good health. The CDR3 runs from the conserved cysteine through the conserved F or W.

V gene,J gene,CDR3 protein
TRBV27,TRBJ2-2,CASQTPHANTGELFF
TRBV28,TRBJ2-2,CASTFEQGITGELFF
TRBV5-1,TRBJ2-7,CASSHGQGLPYEQYF
TRBV4-1,TRBJ2-7,CASSQEILQRYSGEQYF
TRBV5-4,TRBJ2-3,CASSFKGTDTQYF
TRBV7-9,TRBJ2-7,CASSLVLGAGNSYEQYF
TRBV7-8,TRBJ2-7,CASSFLSGASYEQYF
TRBV7-2,TRBJ1-1,CASSNTGDTEAFF
TRBV2,TRBJ2-7,CASRTGQGGPYEQYF
TRBV9,TRBJ1-3,CASSPGTGPNTIYF
TRBV10-1,TRBJ1-4,CASSEKGWRNEKLFF
TRBV19,TRBJ1-5,CASSMGPNNQPQHF
TRBV28,TRBJ1-2,CASSPNAWRGDDYGYTF
TRBV28,TRBJ2-7,CATGVGTEQYF
TRBV28,TRBJ2-2,CASSFFRRTELAGMLGTGELFF
TRBV29-1,TRBJ1-4,CSVEEGRGSTNEKLFF
TRBV4-1,TRBJ2-6,CASSPTGARAAGANVLTF
TRBV5-4,TRBJ2-7,CASSSGLAGPWPGEQYF
TRBV4-3,TRBJ2-7,CASSQDWTGTNEQYF
TRBV27,TRBJ1-5,CASSLWGDGNQPQHF
TRBV7-2,TRBJ2-1,CASSSWPSGSNYEQFF
TRBV27,TRBJ2-2,CASSPNTGELFF
TRBV4-1,TRBJ2-2,CASSQQRGTGELFF
TRBV29-1,TRBJ2-7,CSVTDSSYEQYF
TRBV29-1,TRBJ2-2,CSGLENTGELFF
TRBV6-5,TRBJ2-3,CASSYSSSGSTDTQYF
TRBV30,TRBJ2-1,CAWSGGQGGNEQFF
TRBV7-6,TRBJ2-2,CASSLAGNTGELFF
TRBV7-9,TRBJ2-3,CASSLTWDPGSNTDTQYF
TRBV29-1,TRBJ2-2,CSGETVDTGELFF
TRBV11-3,TRBJ2-1,CASSHNPEAGQGIDEQFF
TRBV6-1,TRBJ1-1,CASTLTWTGNTEAFF
TRBV9,TRBJ2-1,CASSLGGTGYYNEQFF
TRBV7-9,TRBJ2-1,CASRLKTSGILNEQFF
TRBV7-9,TRBJ2-1,CASSLGQGYNEQFF
TRBV6-1,TRBJ2-7,CATAQSYEQYF
TRBV11-2,TRBJ2-3,CASEEGPDTQYF
TRBV19,TRBJ2-3,CASMQGQSPDTQYF
TRBV7-9,TRBJ1-4,CASSPRTLYHDNEKLFF
TRBV25-1,TRBJ2-3,CASSGGQGSTDTQYF
TRBV7-8,TRBJ2-7,CASSLGPPTYEQYF
TRBV4-1,TRBJ1-1,CASSQEDGQGELGNTEAFF
TRBV29-1,TRBJ2-7,CSVRGTGYYEQYF
TRBV11-2,TRBJ2-3,CASSLGPSRPDTQYF
TRBV28,TRBJ1-5,CASSSREVGWAQHF
TRBV9,TRBJ2-1,CASSSQTGAYNEQFF
TRBV7-2,TRBJ2-7,CASSHLGLGEGEQYF